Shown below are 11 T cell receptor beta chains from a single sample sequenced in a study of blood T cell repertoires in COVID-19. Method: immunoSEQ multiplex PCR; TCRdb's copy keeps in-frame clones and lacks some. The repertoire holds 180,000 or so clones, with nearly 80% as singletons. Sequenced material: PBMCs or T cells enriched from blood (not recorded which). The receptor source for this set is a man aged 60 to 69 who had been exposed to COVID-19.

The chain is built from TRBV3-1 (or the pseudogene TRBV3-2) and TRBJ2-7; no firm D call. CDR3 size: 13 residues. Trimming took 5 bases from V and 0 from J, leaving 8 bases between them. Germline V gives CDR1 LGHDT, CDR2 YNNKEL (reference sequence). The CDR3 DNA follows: TGTGCCAGCAGCGAAGGCGTCTCCTACGAGCAGTACTTC. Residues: CASSEGVSYEQYF.

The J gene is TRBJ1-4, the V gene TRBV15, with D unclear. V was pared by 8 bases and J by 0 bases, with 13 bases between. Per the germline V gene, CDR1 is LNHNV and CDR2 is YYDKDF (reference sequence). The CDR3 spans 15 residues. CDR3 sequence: CATLGTNSTNEKLFF. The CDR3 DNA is TGTGCCACCCTGGGCACCAATTCAACTAATGAAAAACTGTTTTTT.

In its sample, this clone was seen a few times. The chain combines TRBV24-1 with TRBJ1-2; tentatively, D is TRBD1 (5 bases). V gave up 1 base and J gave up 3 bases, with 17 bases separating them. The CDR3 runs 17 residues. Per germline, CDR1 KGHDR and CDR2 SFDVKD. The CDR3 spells CATSDFKLGASHYGYTF. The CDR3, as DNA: TGTGCCACCAGTGATTTTAAGCTTGGGGCTTCTCACTATGGCTACACCTTC.

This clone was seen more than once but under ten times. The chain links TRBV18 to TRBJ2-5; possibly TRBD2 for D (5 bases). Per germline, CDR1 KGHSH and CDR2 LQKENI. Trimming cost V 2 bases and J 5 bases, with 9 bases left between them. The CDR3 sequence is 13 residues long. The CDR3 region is CASSPSGMETQYF. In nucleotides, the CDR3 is TGTGCCAGCTCACCATCCGGGATGGAGACCCAGTACTTC.

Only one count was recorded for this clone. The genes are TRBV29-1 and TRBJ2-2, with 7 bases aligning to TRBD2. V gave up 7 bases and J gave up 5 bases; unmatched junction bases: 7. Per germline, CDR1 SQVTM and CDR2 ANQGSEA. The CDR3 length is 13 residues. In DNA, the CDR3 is TGCAGCGGGGACCCGGGGGGAACCGGGGAGCTGTTTTTT. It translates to CSGDPGGTGELFF.

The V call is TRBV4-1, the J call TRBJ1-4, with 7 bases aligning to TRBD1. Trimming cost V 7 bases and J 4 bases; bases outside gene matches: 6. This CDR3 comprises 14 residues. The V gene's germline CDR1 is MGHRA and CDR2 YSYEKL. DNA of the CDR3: TGCGCCAGCACCCGGGACAGAGGTAATGAAAAACTGTTTTTT. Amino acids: CASTRDRGNEKLFF.

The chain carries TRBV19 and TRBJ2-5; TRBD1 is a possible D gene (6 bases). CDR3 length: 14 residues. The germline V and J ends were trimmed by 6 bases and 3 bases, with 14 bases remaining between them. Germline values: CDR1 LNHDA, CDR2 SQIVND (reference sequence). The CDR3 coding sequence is TGTGCCAGTAGATTACAGGGCAGTGAAGAGACCCAGTACTTC. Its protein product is CASRLQGSEETQYF. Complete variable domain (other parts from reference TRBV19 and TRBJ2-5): DGGITQSPKYLFRKEGQNVTLSCEQNLNHDAMYWYRQDPGQGLRLIYYSQIVNDFQKGDIAEGYSVSREKKESFPLTVTSAQKNPTAFYLCASRLQGSEETQYFGPGTRLLVL.

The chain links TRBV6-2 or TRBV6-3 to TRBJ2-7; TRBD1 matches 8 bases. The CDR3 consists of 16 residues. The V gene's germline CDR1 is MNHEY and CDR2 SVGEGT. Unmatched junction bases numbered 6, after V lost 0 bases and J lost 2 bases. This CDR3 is CASSYSIRDRTYEQYF. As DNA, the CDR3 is TGTGCCAGCAGTTACTCGATCCGGGACAGGACCTACGAGCAGTACTTC.

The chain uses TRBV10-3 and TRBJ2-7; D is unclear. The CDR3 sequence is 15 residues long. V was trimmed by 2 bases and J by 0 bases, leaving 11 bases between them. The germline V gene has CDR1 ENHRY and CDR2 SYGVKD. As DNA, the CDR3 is TGTGCCATCAGTGAGGGGCAGGCAAGCTCCTACGAGCAGTACTTC. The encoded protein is CAISEGQASSYEQYF.

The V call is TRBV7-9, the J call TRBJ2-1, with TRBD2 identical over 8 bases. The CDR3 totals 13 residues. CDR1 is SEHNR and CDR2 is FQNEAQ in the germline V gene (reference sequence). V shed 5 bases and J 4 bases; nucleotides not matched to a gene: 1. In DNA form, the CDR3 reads TGTGCCAGCAGCCAGCGGGAGTACAATGAGCAGTTCTTC. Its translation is CASSQREYNEQFF.

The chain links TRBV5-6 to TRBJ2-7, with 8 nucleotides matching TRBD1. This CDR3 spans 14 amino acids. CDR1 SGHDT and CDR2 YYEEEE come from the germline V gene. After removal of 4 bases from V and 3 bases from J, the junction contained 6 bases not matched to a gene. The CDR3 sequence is CASSLQGAGYEQYF. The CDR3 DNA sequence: TGTGCCAGCAGCCTCCAGGGGGCAGGCTACGAGCAGTACTTC.